These 9 T cell receptor beta chains share one sample of origin, sequenced in a study of a mutant IDH1 vaccine in newly diagnosed glioma. These receptors have no known antigen. The protocol was immunoSEQ multiplex PCR, while the TCRdb copy is restricted to in-frame clones and leaves out a portion. The data contain approximately 51,000 clones, approximately 78% of them singletons. This sample's time point: week 5, during vaccination. Alongside topical imiquimod, each dose of vaccine comprised 300 ug of mutant IDH1 20-mer peptide. Sequenced here: PBMCs, sampled from a glioma patient whose treatment included an IDH1 peptide vaccine. Source of these receptors: a woman between 35 and 50 years old with glioma.

V is TRBV19 and J is TRBJ1-2; D perhaps matches TRBD1 (5 bases). V lost 5 bases and J 2 bases, leaving 15 bases between the germline ends. Germline lookup yields CDR1 LNHDA and CDR2 SQIVND (reference sequence). This CDR3 spans 15 amino acids. CDR3 sequence: CASSPYSGGNYGYTF. CDR3 sequence (DNA): TGTGCCAGTAGTCCTTACAGTGGGGGAAACTATGGCTACACCTTC.

This rearrangement joins TRBV7-6 to TRBJ1-5; 9 bases map to TRBD1. The CDR3 runs 16 residues. Germline CDR1 SGHVS, CDR2 FNYEAQ. Unmatched junction bases numbered 6, after V lost 0 bases and J lost 6 bases. The chain's CDR3 is CASSLATTGGGQPQHF. The CDR3 nucleotides read TGTGCCAGCAGCTTAGCTACGACAGGGGGAGGTCAGCCCCAGCATTTT.

This clone was detected only a few times. This chain links TRBV10-3 with TRBJ1-1; 7 nucleotides line up with TRBD1. The CDR3 totals 14 residues. V lost 3 bases and J lost 2; bases outside the gene matches: 3. Germline CDR1 ENHRY, CDR2 SYGVKD. The CDR3, as DNA: TGTGCCATCAGTGATTGGGACAGAAACACTGAAGCTTTCTTT. Its protein product is CAISDWDRNTEAFF.

J is TRBJ2-3 and V is TRBV9; D gene uncertain. Per germline, CDR1 SGDLS and CDR2 YYNGEE. This CDR3 is 14 amino acids long. The germline V and J ends were trimmed by 3 bases and 0 bases, with 8 bases remaining between them. CDR3 sequence reads: CASSAVASTDTQYF. The DNA of the CDR3 is TGTGCCAGCAGCGCCGTGGCTAGCACAGATACGCAGTATTTT.

This clone was counted only a few times. The chain couples TRBV2 to TRBJ1-4; 8 bases are a match to TRBD1. The CDR3 is made up of 14 amino acids. The trim removed 3 bases at V and 8 bases at J, leaving 5 bases unmatched. CDR1 and CDR2 from the germline V gene are SNHLY and FYNNEI. This CDR3 is CASSEQGAGEKLFF. CDR3 in DNA: TGTGCCAGCAGTGAGCAGGGGGCGGGAGAAAAACTGTTTTTT.

This clone was seen only a few times. The chain recombines TRBV30 with TRBJ1-1; 8 bases are shared with TRBD1. The germline V gene encodes CDR1 GTSNPN and CDR2 SVGIG (reference sequence). This CDR3 is 13 amino acids long. The V segment lost 3 bases and the J segment 4 bases; nucleotides outside the gene matches: 4. In nucleotides, the CDR3 is TGTGCCTGGAGACCGACAGGGGTCACTGAAGCTTTCTTT. Translated: CAWRPTGVTEAFF.

J is TRBJ2-3 and V is TRBV4-3; possible D gene TRBD2, 7 bases. V shed 2 bases and J shed 6 bases, with 15 bases lying between them. This CDR3 is built from 15 residues. The germline CDR1 and CDR2 sequences are LGHNA and YSLEER. CDR3 bases: TGCGCCAGCAGCCAATGGGCGGGGGCCCCGGATACGCAGTATTTT. It specifies CASSQWAGAPDTQYF.

This rearrangement joins TRBV5-5 to TRBJ1-6; no firm D call. The CDR3 is made up of 15 amino acids. Germline V lookup: CDR1 SGHKS, CDR2 YYEKEE (reference sequence). V gave up 2 bases and J gave up 7 bases, with 13 bases separating them. The CDR3 DNA sequence: TGTGCCAGCAGCTTTGCGGGGTTGGGGAATTCACCCCTCCACTTT. Protein product: CASSFAGLGNSPLHF.

The V and J genes are TRBV30 and TRBJ1-1; no definite D call. The V gene lost 7 bases and the J gene lost 6 bases, with 3 bases spanning the gap. The CDR3 length is 8 residues. The V gene's germline CDR1 is GTSNPN and CDR2 SVGIG (reference sequence). The CDR3 here is CAFAEAFF. CDR3 DNA sequence: TGTGCCTTTGCTGAAGCTTTCTTT.